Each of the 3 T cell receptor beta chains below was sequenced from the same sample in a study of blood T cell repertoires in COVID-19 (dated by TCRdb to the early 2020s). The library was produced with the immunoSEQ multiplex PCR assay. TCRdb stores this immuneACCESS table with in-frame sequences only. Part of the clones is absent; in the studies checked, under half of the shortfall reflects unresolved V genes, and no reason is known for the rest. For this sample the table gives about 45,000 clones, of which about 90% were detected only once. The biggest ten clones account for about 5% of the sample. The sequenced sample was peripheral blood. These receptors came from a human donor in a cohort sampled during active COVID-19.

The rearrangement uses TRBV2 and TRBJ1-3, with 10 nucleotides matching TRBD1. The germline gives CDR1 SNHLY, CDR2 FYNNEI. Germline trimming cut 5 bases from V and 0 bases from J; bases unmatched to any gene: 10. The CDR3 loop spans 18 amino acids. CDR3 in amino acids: CASSSLRQGARSGNTIYF. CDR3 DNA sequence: TGTGCCAGCAGTTCGCTTAGACAGGGGGCGCGCTCTGGAAACACCATATATTTT.

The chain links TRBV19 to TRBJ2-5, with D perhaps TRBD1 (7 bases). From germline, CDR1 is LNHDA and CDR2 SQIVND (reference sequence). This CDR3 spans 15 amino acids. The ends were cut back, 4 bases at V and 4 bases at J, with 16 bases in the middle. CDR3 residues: CASSSGRGAAETQYF. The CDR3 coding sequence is TGTGCCAGTAGTAGCGGCAGGGGGGCGGCAGAGACCCAGTACTTC.

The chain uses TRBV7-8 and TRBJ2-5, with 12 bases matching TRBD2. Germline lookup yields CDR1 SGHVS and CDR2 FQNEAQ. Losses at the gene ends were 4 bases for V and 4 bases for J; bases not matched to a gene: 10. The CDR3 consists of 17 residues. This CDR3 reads CASSSLAGGPVRETQYF. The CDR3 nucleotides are TGTGCCAGCAGCTCCCTAGCGGGAGGGCCGGTTCGAGAGACCCAGTACTTC.